A single sample is the source of the 13 T cell receptor beta chains below, sequenced in a study of T cells after yellow fever vaccination. In TCRdb, the 5' RACE reads were re-called with MiXCR into one record per CDR3 protein. The sample includes hundreds of thousands of distinct CDR3 sequences, roughly 14% of them seen just once. The source was PBMCs, collected on the day of the yellow fever booster vaccination. All receptors derive from a man under 40 who received the YFV17D yellow fever vaccine.

At least ten counts were recorded for this clonotype. The chain employs TRBV5-1 and TRBJ2-1; D might be TRBD2 (6 bases). Germline CDR1 and CDR2: SGHRS and YFSETQ. This CDR3 is built from 16 residues. The germline V and J ends were trimmed by 0 bases and 0 bases, with 10 bases remaining between them. Written as DNA, the CDR3 is TGCGCCAGCAGCTTGGTGGGAGGAAGCTCCTACAATGAGCAGTTCTTC. This translates into CASSLVGGSSYNEQFF.

This clonotype was counted only a few times. A read error may account for a junction end that differs from germline. This sequence joins TRBV28 and TRBJ1-1; D is possibly TRBD1 (6 bases). The CDR3 length is 15 residues. Per the germline V gene, CDR1 is MDHEN and CDR2 is SYDVKM. The CDR3 DNA is TGTGCCAGCAGTCCCCCTCGGACAGCCAACATTGAAGCTTTCTTT. Translation: CASSPPRTANIEAFF. The variable domain in full, with the rest retrieved from reference TRBV28 and TRBJ1-1, is DVKVTQSSRYLVKRTGEKVFLECVQDMDHENMFWYRQDPGLGLRLIYFSYDVKMKEKGDIPEGYSVSREKKERFSLILESASTNQTSMYLCASSPPRTANIEAFFGQGTRLTVV.

The rearrangement links TRBV7-9 to TRBJ1-1; D is unresolved. Looked up from germline, CDR1 is SEHNR and CDR2 is FQNEAQ (reference sequence). This CDR3 has 15 amino acids. V dropped 1 base and J dropped 4 bases, with 13 bases sitting between them. CDR3 amino acids: CASSLDGSRATEAFF. CDR3 nucleotide sequence: TGTGCCAGCAGCTTAGATGGATCCCGGGCCACTGAAGCTTTCTTT.

This clonotype has a handful of counts. The chain uses TRBV27 and TRBJ2-5; 7 nucleotides align to TRBD1. CDR1 is MNHEY and CDR2 is SMNVEV in the germline V gene (reference sequence). The trim removed 5 bases at V and 5 bases at J, leaving 8 bases unmatched. This CDR3 is built from 14 residues. Written as DNA, the CDR3 is TGTGCCAGCAGTATCAACAGGGGCGGCGAGACCCAGTACTTC. It translates to CASSINRGGETQYF.

V is TRBV5-5 and J is TRBJ2-5, with 10 nucleotides matching TRBD2. Germline V lookup: CDR1 SGHKS, CDR2 YYEKEE (reference sequence). V lost 6 bases to trimming and J lost 4 bases; unmatched junction nucleotides: 6. The CDR3 is 14 residues long. CDR3 residues: CASNPTSGRETQYF. DNA for the CDR3: TGTGCCAGCAACCCGACTAGCGGGCGAGAGACCCAGTACTTC.

The rearrangement uses TRBV11-1 and TRBJ2-1, with 16 positions matching TRBD2. Germline V gene lookup returns CDR1 SGHAT and CDR2 FQDESV (reference sequence). The CDR3 sequence is 20 residues long. Trimming at V came to 3 bases and at J to 0 bases, leaving 8 bases not matched to a gene. This chain's CDR3 is CASSLFGGTSGRVSYNEQFF. In nucleotides, the CDR3 is TGTGCCAGCAGCTTGTTCGGTGGGACTAGCGGGAGGGTCTCCTACAATGAGCAGTTCTTC.

This clonotype appeared a few times. This chain uses TRBV27 with TRBJ2-7; TRBD1 might be the D (5 bases). This CDR3 has 15 amino acids. With 5 bases removed from V and 0 bases from J, the gap between germline ends came to 14 bases. Germline-derived CDR1 and CDR2 are MNHEY and SMNVEV (reference sequence). As DNA, the CDR3 is TGTGCCAGCAGTCCATCCAGGGTGAGCTCCTACGAGCAGTACTTC. It is translated as CASSPSRVSSYEQYF.

The V gene is TRBV24-1, the J gene TRBJ2-1; D not resolved. The CDR3 length is 13 residues. Germline CDR1 is KGHDR and CDR2 is SFDVKD. V was pared by 5 bases and J by 9 bases, with 13 bases between. CDR3: CATSARLVTEQFF. DNA of the CDR3: TGTGCCACCAGTGCTCGGCTAGTCACTGAGCAGTTCTTC.

This clonotype turned up a few times. The rearrangement joins TRBV5-1 to TRBJ2-5; D not resolved. This CDR3 region has 13 residues. V dropped 3 bases and J dropped 9 bases, with 15 bases sitting between them. The germline gives CDR1 SGHRS, CDR2 YFSETQ. The CDR3: CASSSRTHGSQYF. CDR3 DNA: TGCGCCAGCAGCTCCCGGACCCACGGATCCCAGTACTTC.

Many counts were recorded for this clonotype. J is TRBJ2-7 and V is TRBV20-1; D remains unclear. The CDR3 length is 14 residues. Trimming cost V 0 bases and J 0 bases, with 9 bases left between them. Germline CDR1 and CDR2: DFQATT and SNEGSKA (reference sequence). The DNA for the CDR3 is TGCAGTGCTAGAGATCAGGACCTCTCCTACGAGCAGTACTTC. Protein sequence: CSARDQDLSYEQYF.

This clonotype was counted between two and nine times. CDR3 nucleotide sequence: TGCGCCAGCAGCTTGGATCGACTTGGCCCAGAGACCCAGTACTTC. It encodes CASSLDRLGPETQYF. The chain carries TRBV5-1 and TRBJ2-5; D is uncertain. The CDR3 length is 15 residues. Germline loops: CDR1 SGHRS, CDR2 YFSETQ. Trimming stripped 0 bases from V and 4 bases from J, with 13 bases between.

This clonotype has only a few counts. The chain recombines TRBV14 with TRBJ2-1, with D perhaps TRBD1 (5 bases). Germline CDR1 SGHDN, CDR2 FVKESK. The CDR3 is 13 amino acids. Trimming removed 4 bases from V and 9 bases from J, with 13 bases in between. This CDR3 reads CASSPYQGSEQFF. The DNA of the CDR3 is TGTGCCAGCAGCCCATACCAGGGTAGTGAGCAGTTCTTC.

The chain employs TRBV23-1 and TRBJ2-1; 13 bases line up with TRBD2. TRBV23-1 is given ORF status, its function remaining uncertain. Trimming took 0 bases from V and 1 from J; bases not matched to a gene: 6. This CDR3 comprises 19 residues. CDR3 amino acids: CASSQSETSGRGSYNEQFF. In DNA form, the CDR3 reads TGCGCCAGCAGTCAATCCGAAACTAGCGGGAGGGGGTCCTACAATGAGCAGTTCTTC.